The following is a T cell receptor (beta chain) sequence with its context. The assay was immunoSEQ multiplex PCR, and TCRdb's table has in-frame clones only and misses some. Of 75,000 to 95,000 clones detected, around nine tenths appear once; the ten largest clones hold roughly 3.4%. Unmatched junction bases numbered 5, after V lost 2 bases and J lost 3 bases. CDR3 length equals 15 residues. CDR1 is SGHNT and CDR2 is YYREEE in the germline V gene (reference sequence). The sample comes from a study of control samples from healthy donors and cancer patients. The sequence was collected from a woman aged 18-30 years in good health. Sequencing was performed on blood. The chain employs TRBV5-4 and TRBJ1-1; 9 nucleotides agree with TRBD1. CDR3: CASSFEWTGDTEAFF. For the CDR3, the DNA is TGTGCCAGCAGCTTCGAGTGGACAGGGGACACTGAAGCTTTCTTT. The complete variable domain, with remaining parts taken from reference TRBV5-4 and TRBJ1-1, reads ETGVTQSPTHLIKTRGQQVTLRCSSQSGHNTVSWYQQALGQGPQFIFQYYREEENGRGNFPPRFSGLQFPNYSSELNVNALELDDSALYLCASSFEWTGDTEAFFGQGTRLTVV.